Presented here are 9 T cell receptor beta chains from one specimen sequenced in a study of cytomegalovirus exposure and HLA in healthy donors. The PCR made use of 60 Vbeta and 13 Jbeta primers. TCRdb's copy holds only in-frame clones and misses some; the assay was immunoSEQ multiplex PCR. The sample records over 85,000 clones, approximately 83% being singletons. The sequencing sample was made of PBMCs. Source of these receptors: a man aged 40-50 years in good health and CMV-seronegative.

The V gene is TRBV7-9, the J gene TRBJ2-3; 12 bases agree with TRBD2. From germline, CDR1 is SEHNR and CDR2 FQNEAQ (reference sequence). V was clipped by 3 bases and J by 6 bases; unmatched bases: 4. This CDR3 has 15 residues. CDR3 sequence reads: CASSFLAGGPDTQYF. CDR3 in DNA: TGTGCCAGCAGCTTTCTAGCGGGGGGGCCTGATACGCAGTATTTT.

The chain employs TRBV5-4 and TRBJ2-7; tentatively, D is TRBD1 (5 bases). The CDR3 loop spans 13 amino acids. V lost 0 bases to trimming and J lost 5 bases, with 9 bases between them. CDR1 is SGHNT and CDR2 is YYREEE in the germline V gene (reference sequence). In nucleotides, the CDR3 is TGTGCCAGCAGCTTGGTGGGGCGCGACGAGCAGTACTTC. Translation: CASSLVGRDEQYF.

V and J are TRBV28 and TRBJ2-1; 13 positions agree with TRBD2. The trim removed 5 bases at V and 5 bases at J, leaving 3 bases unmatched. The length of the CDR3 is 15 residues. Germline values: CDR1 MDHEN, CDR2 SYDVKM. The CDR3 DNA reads TGTGCCAGCAGTGGGGGACTAGCGGGGAACAATGAGCAGTTCTTC. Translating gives CASSGGLAGNNEQFF. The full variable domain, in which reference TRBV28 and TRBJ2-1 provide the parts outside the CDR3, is DVKVTQSSRYLVKRTGEKVFLECVQDMDHENMFWYRQDPGLGLRLIYFSYDVKMKEKGDIPEGYSVSREKKERFSLILESASTNQTSMYLCASSGGLAGNNEQFFGPGTRLTVL.

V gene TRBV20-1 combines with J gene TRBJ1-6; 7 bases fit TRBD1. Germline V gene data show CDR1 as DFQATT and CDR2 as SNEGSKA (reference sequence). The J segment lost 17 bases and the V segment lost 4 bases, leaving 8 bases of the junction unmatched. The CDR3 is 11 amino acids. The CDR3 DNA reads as TGCAGTGCTACTACCGGGGACAGCTTCCACTTT. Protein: CSATTGDSFHF.

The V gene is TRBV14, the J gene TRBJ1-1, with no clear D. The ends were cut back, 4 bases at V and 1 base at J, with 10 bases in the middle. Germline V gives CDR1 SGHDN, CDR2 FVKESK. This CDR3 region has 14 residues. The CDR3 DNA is TGTGCCAGCAGCCGTAGAGAGGCGAACACTGAAGCTTTCTTT. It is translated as CASSRREANTEAFF.

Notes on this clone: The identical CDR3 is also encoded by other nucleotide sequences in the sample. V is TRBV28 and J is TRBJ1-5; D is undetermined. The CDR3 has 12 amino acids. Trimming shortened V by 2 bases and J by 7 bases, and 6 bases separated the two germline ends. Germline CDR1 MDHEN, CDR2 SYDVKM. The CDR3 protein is CASSLNSQPQHF. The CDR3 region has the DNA TGTGCCAGCAGTTTAAATAGCCAGCCCCAGCATTTT.

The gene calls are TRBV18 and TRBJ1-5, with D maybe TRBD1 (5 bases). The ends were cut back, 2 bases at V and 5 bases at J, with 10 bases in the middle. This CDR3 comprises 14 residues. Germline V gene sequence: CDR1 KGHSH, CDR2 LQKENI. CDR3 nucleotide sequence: TGTGCCAGCTCACCAATGCGGGACTATCAGCCCCAGCATTTT. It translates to CASSPMRDYQPQHF.

As DNA, the CDR3 is TGTGCCAGCAGCTTTAAGGGACAGAGCTATGGCTACACCTTC. Translating it yields CASSFKGQSYGYTF. The chain combines TRBV7-2 with TRBJ1-2, with 7 bases fitting TRBD1. The V gene's germline CDR1 is SGHTA and CDR2 FQGNSA. The J segment lost 4 bases and the V segment lost 3 bases, leaving 5 bases of the junction unmatched. CDR3 size: 14 residues.

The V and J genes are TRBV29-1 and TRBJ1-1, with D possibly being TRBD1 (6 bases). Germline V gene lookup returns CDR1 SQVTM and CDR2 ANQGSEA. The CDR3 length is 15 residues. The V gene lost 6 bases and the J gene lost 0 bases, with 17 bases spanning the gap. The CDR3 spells CSVASLGGMNTEAFF. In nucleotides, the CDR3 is TGCAGCGTCGCCAGTCTAGGGGGAATGAACACTGAAGCTTTCTTT.